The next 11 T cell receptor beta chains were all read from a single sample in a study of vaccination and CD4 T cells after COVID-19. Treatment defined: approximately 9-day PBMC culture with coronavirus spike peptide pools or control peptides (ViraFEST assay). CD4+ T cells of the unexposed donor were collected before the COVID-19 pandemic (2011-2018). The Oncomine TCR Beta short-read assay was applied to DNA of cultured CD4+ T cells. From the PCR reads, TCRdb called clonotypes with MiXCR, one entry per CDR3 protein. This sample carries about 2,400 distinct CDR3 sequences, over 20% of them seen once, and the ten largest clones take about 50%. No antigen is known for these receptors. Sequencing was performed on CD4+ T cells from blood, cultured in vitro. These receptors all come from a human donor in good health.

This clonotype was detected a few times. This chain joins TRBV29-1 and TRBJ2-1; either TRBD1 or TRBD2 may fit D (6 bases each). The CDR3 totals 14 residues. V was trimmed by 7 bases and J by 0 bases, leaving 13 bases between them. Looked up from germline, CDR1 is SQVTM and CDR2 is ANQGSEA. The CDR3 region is CSALGGSSYNEQFF. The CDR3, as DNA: TGCAGCGCCCTAGGGGGGAGCTCCTACAATGAGCAGTTCTTC.

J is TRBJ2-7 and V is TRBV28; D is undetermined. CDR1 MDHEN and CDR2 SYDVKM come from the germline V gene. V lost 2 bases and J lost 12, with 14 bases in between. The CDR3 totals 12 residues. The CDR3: CASSLAAAPGYF. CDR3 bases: TGTGCCAGCAGTTTAGCAGCAGCTCCGGGGTACTTC.

Written as DNA, the CDR3 is TGTGCCAGCAGTGTATCGGGACAGTATAATTCACCCCTCCACTTT. Translated, it gives CASSVSGQYNSPLHF. V and J are TRBV6-1 and TRBJ1-6; 7 positions agree with TRBD1. From germline, CDR1 is MNHNS and CDR2 SASEGT. This CDR3 spans 15 amino acids. V dropped 4 bases and J dropped 4; count of bases not matched to a gene: 4.

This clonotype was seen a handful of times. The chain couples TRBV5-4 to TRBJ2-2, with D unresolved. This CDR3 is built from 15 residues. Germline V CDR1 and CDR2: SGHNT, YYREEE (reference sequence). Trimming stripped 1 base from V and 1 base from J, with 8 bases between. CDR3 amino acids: CASSLSRQNTGELFF. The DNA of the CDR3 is TGTGCCAGCAGCTTGAGTCGACAGAACACCGGGGAGCTGTTTTTT.

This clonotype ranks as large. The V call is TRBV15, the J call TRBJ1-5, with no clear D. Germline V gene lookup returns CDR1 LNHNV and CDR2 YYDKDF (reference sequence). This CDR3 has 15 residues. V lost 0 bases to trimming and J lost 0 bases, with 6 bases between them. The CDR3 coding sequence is TGTGCCACCAGCAGAGATGGGGATAGCAATCAGCCCCAGCATTTT. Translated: CATSRDGDSNQPQHF.

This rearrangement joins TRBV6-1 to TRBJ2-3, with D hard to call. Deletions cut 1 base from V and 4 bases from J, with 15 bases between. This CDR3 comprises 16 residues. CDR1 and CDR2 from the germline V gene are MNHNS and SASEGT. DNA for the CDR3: TGTGCCAGCAGTGAAGTCCATCCCTCTGTACCAGATACGCAGTATTTT. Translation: CASSEVHPSVPDTQYF.

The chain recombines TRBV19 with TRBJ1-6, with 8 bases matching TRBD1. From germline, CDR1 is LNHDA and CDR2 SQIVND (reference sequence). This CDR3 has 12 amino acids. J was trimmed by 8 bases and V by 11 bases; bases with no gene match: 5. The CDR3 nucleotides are TGTGCCGCAGGGGGCTTGGATTCACCCCTCCACTTT. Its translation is CAAGGLDSPLHF.

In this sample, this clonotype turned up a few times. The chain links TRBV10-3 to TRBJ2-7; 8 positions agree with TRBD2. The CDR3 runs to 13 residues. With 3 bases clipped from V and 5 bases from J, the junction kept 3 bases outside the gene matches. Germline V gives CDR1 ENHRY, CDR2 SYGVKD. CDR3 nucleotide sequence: TGTGCCATCAGTGAAAGCGGGAGCGACGAGCAGTACTTC. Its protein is CAISESGSDEQYF.

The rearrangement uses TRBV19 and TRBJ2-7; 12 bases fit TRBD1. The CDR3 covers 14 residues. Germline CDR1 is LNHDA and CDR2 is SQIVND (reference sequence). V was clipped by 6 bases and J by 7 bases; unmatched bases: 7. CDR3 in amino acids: CASRPGQGAVEQYF. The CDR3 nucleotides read TGTGCCAGTAGACCGGGACAGGGGGCGGTTGAGCAGTACTTC.

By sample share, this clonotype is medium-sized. The CDR3 here is CSAWQGAGNSPLHF. The CDR3 DNA sequence: TGCAGTGCTTGGCAGGGGGCGGGAAATTCACCCCTCCACTTT. This rearrangement joins TRBV20-1 to TRBJ1-6, with TRBD1 identical over 8 bases. V gave up 5 bases and J gave up 7 bases; unmatched junction bases: 7. This CDR3 comprises 14 residues. CDR1 and CDR2 (germline): DFQATT, SNEGSKA (reference sequence).

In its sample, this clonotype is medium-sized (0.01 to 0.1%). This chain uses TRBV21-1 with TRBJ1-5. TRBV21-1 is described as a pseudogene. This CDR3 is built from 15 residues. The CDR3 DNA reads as TGTGCCAGCAGCAAAAGTCGGAGACCTAATCAGCCCCAGCATTTT. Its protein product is CASSKSRRPNQPQHF.